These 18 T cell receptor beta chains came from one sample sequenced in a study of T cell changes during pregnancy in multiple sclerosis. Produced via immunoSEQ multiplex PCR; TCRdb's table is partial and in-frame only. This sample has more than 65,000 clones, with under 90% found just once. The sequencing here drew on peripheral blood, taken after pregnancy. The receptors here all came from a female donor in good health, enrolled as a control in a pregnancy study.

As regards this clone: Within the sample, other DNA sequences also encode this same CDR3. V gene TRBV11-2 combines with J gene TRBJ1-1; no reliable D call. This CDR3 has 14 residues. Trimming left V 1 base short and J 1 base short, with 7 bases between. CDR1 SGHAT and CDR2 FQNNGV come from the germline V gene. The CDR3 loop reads CASSLAGRNTEAFF. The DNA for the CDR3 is TGTGCCAGCAGCTTAGCGGGAAGGAACACTGAAGCTTTCTTT.

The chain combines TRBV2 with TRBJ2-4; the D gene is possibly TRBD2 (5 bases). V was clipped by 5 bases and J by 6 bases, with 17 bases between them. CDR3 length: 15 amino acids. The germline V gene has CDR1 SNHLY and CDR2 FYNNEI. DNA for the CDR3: TGTGCCAGCAGTCCCCCCCCCGGCCGGGGAAACATTCAGTACTTC. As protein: CASSPPPGRGNIQYF.

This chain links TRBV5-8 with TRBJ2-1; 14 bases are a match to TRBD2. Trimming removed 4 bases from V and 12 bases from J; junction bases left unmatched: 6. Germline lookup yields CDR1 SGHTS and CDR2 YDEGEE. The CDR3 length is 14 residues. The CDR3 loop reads CASSPGLAGVGQFF. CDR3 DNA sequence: TGTGCCAGCAGCCCGGGACTAGCGGGGGTAGGGCAGTTCTTC.

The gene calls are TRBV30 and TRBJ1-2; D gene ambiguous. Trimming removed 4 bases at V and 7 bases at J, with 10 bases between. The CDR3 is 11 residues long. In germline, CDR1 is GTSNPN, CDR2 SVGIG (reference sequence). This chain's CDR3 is CAWKQLGGYTF. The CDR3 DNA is TGTGCCTGGAAACAGTTGGGTGGCTACACCTTC.

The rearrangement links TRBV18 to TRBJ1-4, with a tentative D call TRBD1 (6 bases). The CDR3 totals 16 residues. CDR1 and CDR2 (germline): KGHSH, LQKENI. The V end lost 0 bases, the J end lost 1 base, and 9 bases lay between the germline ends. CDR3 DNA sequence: TGTGCCAGCTCACCACCGCAGGGGCAAACTAATGAAAAACTGTTTTTT. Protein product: CASSPPQGQTNEKLFF.

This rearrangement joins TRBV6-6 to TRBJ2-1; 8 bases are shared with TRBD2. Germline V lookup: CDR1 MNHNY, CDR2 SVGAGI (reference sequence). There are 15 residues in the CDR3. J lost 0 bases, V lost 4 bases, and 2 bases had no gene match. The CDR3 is CASSFSGASYNEQFF. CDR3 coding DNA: TGTGCCAGCAGTTTTAGCGGGGCCTCCTACAATGAGCAGTTCTTC.

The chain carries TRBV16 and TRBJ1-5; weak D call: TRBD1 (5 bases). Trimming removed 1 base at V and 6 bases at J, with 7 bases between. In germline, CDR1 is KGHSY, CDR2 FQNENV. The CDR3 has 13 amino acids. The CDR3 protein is CASSQWGGQPQHF. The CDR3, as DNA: TGTGCCAGCAGCCAATGGGGGGGTCAGCCCCAGCATTTT.

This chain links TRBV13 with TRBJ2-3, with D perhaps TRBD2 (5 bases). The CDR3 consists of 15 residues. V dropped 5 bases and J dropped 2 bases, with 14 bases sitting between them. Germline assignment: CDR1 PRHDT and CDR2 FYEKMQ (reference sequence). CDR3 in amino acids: CASSQKGVNTDTQYF. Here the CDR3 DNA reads TGTGCCAGCAGCCAAAAGGGAGTGAACACAGATACGCAGTATTTT.

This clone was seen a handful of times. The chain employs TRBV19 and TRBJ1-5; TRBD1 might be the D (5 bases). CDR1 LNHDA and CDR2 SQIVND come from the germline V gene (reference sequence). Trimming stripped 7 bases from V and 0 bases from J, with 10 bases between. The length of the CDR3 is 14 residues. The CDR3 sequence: CASIAGNSNQPQHF. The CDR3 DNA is TGTGCCAGTATCGCAGGGAATAGCAATCAGCCCCAGCATTTT.

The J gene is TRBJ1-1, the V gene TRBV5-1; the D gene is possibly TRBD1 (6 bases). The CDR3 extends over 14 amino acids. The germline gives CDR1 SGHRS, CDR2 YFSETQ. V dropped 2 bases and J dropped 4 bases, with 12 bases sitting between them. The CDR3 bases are TGCGCCAGCAGCTTTAACAGCAGGGGCACTGAAGCTTTCTTT. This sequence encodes CASSFNSRGTEAFF. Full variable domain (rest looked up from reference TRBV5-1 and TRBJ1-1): KAGVTQTPRYLIKTRGQQVTLSCSPISGHRSVSWYQQTPGQGLQFLFEYFSETQRNKGNFPGRFSGRQFSNSRSEMNVSTLELGDSALYLCASSFNSRGTEAFFGQGTRLTVV.

The CDR3 bases are TGCGCCAGCAGCTTGTCGGGACAGGGGTGGACTGAAGCTTTCTTT. Protein sequence: CASSLSGQGWTEAFF. The genes are TRBV5-1 and TRBJ1-1; 10 bases are a match to TRBD1. V shed 1 base and J 5 bases; nucleotides not matched to a gene: 5. Germline CDR1 SGHRS, CDR2 YFSETQ. The CDR3 is 15 amino acids.

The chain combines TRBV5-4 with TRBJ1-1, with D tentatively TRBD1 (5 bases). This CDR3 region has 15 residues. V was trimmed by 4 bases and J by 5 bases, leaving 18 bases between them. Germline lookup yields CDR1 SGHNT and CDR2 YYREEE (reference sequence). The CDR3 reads CASSPLGGEVTEAFF. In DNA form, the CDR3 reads TGTGCCAGCAGCCCCCTGGGAGGGGAGGTTACTGAAGCTTTCTTT.

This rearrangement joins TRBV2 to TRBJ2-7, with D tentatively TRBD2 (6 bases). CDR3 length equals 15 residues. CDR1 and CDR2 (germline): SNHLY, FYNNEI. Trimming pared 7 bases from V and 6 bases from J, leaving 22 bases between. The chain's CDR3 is CASTPGLSEGSEQYF. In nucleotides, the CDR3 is TGTGCCAGCACCCCGGGACTCTCAGAGGGCTCCGAGCAGTACTTC.

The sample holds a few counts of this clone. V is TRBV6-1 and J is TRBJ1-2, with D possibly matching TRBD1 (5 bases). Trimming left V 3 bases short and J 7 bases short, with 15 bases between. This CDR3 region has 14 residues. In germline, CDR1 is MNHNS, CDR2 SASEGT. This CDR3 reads CASSDMSGYSGYTF. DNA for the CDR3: TGTGCCAGCAGTGATATGTCAGGGTACTCTGGCTACACCTTC.

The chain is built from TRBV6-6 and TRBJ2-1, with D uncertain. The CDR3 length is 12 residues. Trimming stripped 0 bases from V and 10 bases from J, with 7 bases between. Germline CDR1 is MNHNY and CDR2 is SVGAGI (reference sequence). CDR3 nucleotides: TGTGCCAGCAGTTACTCAGAGAGGGAGCAGTTCTTC. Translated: CASSYSEREQFF.

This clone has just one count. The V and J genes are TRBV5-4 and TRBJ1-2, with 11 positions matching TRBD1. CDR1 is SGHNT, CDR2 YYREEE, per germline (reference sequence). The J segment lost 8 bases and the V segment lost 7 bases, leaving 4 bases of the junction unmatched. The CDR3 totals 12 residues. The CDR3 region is CASGTGGRGYTF. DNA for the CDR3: TGTGCCAGCGGGACAGGGGGACGGGGCTACACCTTC. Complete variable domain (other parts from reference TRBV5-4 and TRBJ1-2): ETGVTQSPTHLIKTRGQQVTLRCSSQSGHNTVSWYQQALGQGPQFIFQYYREEENGRGNFPPRFSGLQFPNYSSELNVNALELDDSALYLCASGTGGRGYTFGSGTRLTVV.

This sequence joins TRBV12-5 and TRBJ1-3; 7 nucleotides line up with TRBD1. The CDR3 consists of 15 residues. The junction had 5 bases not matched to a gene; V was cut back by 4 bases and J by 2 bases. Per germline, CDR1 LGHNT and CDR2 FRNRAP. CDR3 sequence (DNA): TGTGCTAGTGGTTGGGGGGACAGCCCTGGAAACACCATATATTTT. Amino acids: CASGWGDSPGNTIYF.

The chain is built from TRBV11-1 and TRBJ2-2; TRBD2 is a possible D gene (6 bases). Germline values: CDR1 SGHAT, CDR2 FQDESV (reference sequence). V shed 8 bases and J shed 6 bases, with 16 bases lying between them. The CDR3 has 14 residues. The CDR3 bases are TGTGCCAGCGGGCAGGGAGGCGGGTCCGGGGAGCTGTTTTTT. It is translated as CASGQGGGSGELFF.